These T cell receptor beta chains were read from a single sample in a study of CD8+ T cells in alopecia areata. Profiling relied on immunoSEQ multiplex PCR, and the TCRdb table lists in-frame clones only, not all of them. The data contain about 120,000 clones, approximately 38% of them singletons. The sequencing sample was made of CD4+ T cells sorted from blood. These receptors came from a human donor with alopecia areata. Both conserved end residues are part of each CDR3. D genes are given only for firm matches. For some rows the clone size is stated as once, few or many, or as a class when expanded; others skip it.

>TRBD2|medium-sized|TRBV28|TRBJ2-3
TGTGCCAGTCGGTTAGCGGGTGCCGGCGGGGATACGCAGTATTTT
CASRLAGAGGDTQYF
>NA|NA|TRBV27|TRBJ2-5
TGTGCCAGCAGACCGGGACATGCCCTAGGTGCGACCCAGTACTTC
CASRPGHALGATQYF
>TRBD2|few|TRBV5-1|TRBJ2-1
TGCGCCAGCAGCCCTTCCGGGACTAGAGGCTTCAATGAGCAGTTCTTC
CASSPSGTRGFNEQFF
>TRBD2|few|TRBV14|TRBJ2-1
TGTGCCAGCAGTCTGACTAGCGGGAGTCGGTACAATGAGCAGTTCTTC
CASSLTSGSRYNEQFF
>TRBD1|NA|TRBV28|TRBJ1-5
TGTGCCAGCAGGTCAGACAGGGGTCAGCCCCAGCATTTT
CASRSDRGQPQHF
>NA|NA|TRBV2|TRBJ2-5
TGTGCCAGCAATATACAGGGTGCCCAAGAGACCCAGTACTTC
CASNIQGAQETQYF
>NA|NA|TRBV29-1|TRBJ2-3
TGCAGCGGAGGGGCCAGCACAGATACGCAGTATTTT
CSGGASTDTQYF
>TRBD1|NA|TRBV5-1|TRBJ2-2
TGCGCCAGCAGCGGCCGGACAGGGGACACCGGGGAGCTGTTTTTT
CASSGRTGDTGELFF
>TRBD1|few|TRBV4-3|TRBJ1-1
TGCGCCAGCAGCCAGGTAAACACAGGGGTGAACACTGAAGCTTTCTTT
CASSQVNTGVNTEAFF
>TRBD1|few|TRBV7-2|TRBJ2-7
TGTGCCAGCAGAAAGACAGGGGGCTTATCCTACGAGCAGTACTTC
CASRKTGGLSYEQYF
>NA|NA|TRBV30|TRBJ2-2
TGTGCCTGGGGACAGACACGAAACACCGGGGAGCTGTTTTTT
CAWGQTRNTGELFF
>NA|NA|TRBV7-2|TRBJ2-3
TGTGCCAGCAGCCTCTACGGCGCGGATACGCAGTATTTT
CASSLYGADTQYF
>NA|NA|TRBV15|TRBJ1-2
TGTGCCACCAGCAGAGATCTCGTCTGGGATGGCTACACCTTC
CATSRDLVWDGYTF
>TRBD2|few|TRBV5-1|TRBJ2-7
TGCGCCAGCAGCTTGGGACTAGCGGGAGTGCAGTACTTC
CASSLGLAGVQYF
>NA|NA|TRBV5-1|TRBJ2-5
TGCGCCAGCAGCACCCGCCCAGCACAAGAGACCCAGTACTTC
CASSTRPAQETQYF
>TRBD1|NA|TRBV30|TRBJ1-1
TGTGCCTGGACCAGGGGACAGGGGAATACTGAAGCTTTCTTT
CAWTRGQGNTEAFF
>TRBD2|few|TRBV7-2|TRBJ2-7
TGTGCCAGCAGTACAGCTCCGGGACTAGCGGGAGGACGGAACGAGCAGTACTTC
CASSTAPGLAGGRNEQYF
>NA|NA|TRBV19|TRBJ1-5
TGTGCCAGTCGGCCAAGCAATCAGCCCCAGCATTTT
CASRPSNQPQHF
>NA|once|TRBV30|TRBJ1-2
TGTGCCTGGAGTGTCGGCTATGGCTACACCTTC
CAWSVGYGYTF
>TRBD1|once|TRBV6-5|TRBJ1-2
TGTGCCAGCAGTTACTCGTCGGACAGGGGGTCTTATGGCTACACCTTC
CASSYSSDRGSYGYTF
>NA|NA|TRBV19|TRBJ2-4
TGTGCCAGTAGTAACGGGGGCTCGGGCATTCAGTACTTC
CASSNGGSGIQYF